A single sample gave rise to the 13 T cell receptor beta chains below, sequenced in a study of cytomegalovirus exposure and HLA in healthy donors. The PCR used 60 Vbeta and 13 Jbeta primers. Clones were sequenced by immunoSEQ multiplex PCR, and TCRdb holds only the in-frame ones, with some missing. In the table there are 110,000 or so clones, 13% to 15% of which are singletons. Material: PBMCs. The receptors were sampled from a female donor in good health and CMV-seronegative.

This clone was seen a handful of times. This chain connects TRBV2 to TRBJ1-1, with D unresolved. The CDR3 loop spans 14 amino acids. V dropped 10 bases and J dropped 0 bases, with 15 bases sitting between them. CDR1 and CDR2 (germline): SNHLY, FYNNEI. This chain's CDR3 is CANIEQKLNTEAFF. Written as DNA, the CDR3 is TGTGCCAACATCGAACAGAAACTGAACACTGAAGCTTTCTTT.

The V call is TRBV27, the J call TRBJ2-3, with D perhaps TRBD1 (5 bases). Per the germline V gene, CDR1 is MNHEY and CDR2 is SMNVEV (reference sequence). The CDR3 has 14 amino acids. Trimming pared 7 bases from V and 1 base from J, leaving 12 bases between. CDR3 DNA: TGTGCCAGCACCATCACAGGTCGCACAGATACGCAGTATTTT. Its translation is CASTITGRTDTQYF.

This clone was seen more than once but under ten times. The J gene is TRBJ2-1, the V gene TRBV30; the match to TRBD1 covers 7 bases. The J segment lost 8 bases and the V segment lost 8 bases, leaving 9 bases of the junction unmatched. The CDR3 loop spans 12 amino acids. The germline CDR1 and CDR2 sequences are GTSNPN and SVGIG (reference sequence). The CDR3 region has the DNA TGTGCCCGCGGAAACAGGGGCTATGAGCAGTTCTTC. It encodes CARGNRGYEQFF.

This clone has a handful of counts. This chain links TRBV28 with TRBJ2-3; 8 bases are shared with TRBD1. The V and J ends lost 2 bases and 1 base, in that order; junction bases with no gene match: 5. Germline CDR1 MDHEN, CDR2 SYDVKM. This CDR3 is built from 16 residues. The CDR3 DNA follows: TGTGCCAGCAGTTTAGTCCCGGGACAGGGCACAGATACGCAGTATTTT. Its translation is CASSLVPGQGTDTQYF.

The CDR3 coding sequence is TGTGCCATCAGAAGTGGTCTAGCGGGAAACAATGAGCAGTTCTTC. As protein: CAIRSGLAGNNEQFF. The rearrangement joins TRBV10-3 to TRBJ2-1; 9 bases align to TRBD2. The CDR3 runs to 15 residues. Looked up from germline, CDR1 is ENHRY and CDR2 is SYGVKD. The ends lost 6 bases at V and 5 bases at J; junction bases unmatched: 8.

This chain uses TRBV7-3 with TRBJ2-2; perhaps TRBD2 as D (6 bases). Per germline, CDR1 SGHTA and CDR2 FQGTGA. The germline V and J ends were trimmed by 1 base and 3 bases, with 9 bases remaining between them. The CDR3 runs to 15 residues. The CDR3 nucleotides are TGTGCCAGCAGCTTAAAGTCGGGGGACACCGGGGAGCTGTTTTTT. Translating it yields CASSLKSGDTGELFF. Variable domain in full (rest from reference TRBV7-3 and TRBJ2-2): GAGVSQTPSNKVTEKGKYVELRCDPISGHTALYWYRQSLGQGPEFLIYFQGTGAADDSGLPNDRFFAVRPEGSVSTLKIQRTERGDSAVYLCASSLKSGDTGELFFGEGSRLTVL.

V is TRBV9 and J is TRBJ1-3, with D possibly being TRBD1 (5 bases). V was cut by 3 bases and J by 3 bases, with 13 bases left in between. The CDR3 extends over 15 amino acids. Per germline, CDR1 SGDLS and CDR2 YYNGEE. CDR3 residues: CASSASRGYGNTIYF. For the CDR3, the DNA is TGTGCCAGCAGCGCGAGTAGGGGATATGGAAACACCATATATTTT.

CDR3 residues: CASSFGVQETQYF. In DNA, the CDR3 is TGTGCCAGCAGCTTCGGAGTCCAAGAGACCCAGTACTTC. The V gene is TRBV13, the J gene TRBJ2-5; D gene unclear. The germline V and J ends were trimmed by 3 bases and 1 base, with 6 bases remaining between them. Germline V gene sequence: CDR1 PRHDT, CDR2 FYEKMQ (reference sequence). The CDR3 is 13 residues long.

This chain connects TRBV21-1 to TRBJ1-2; whether TRBD1, the table's D call, matches the DNA was not checked. TRBV21-1 is marked as a pseudogene. The CDR3 covers 14 residues. CDR3 amino acids: CASRQGHSNYGYTF. The CDR3 coding sequence is TGTGCCAGCAGACAGGGCCACTCTAACTATGGCTACACCTTC.

In this sample, this clone turned up a few times. The rearrangement links TRBV5-1 to TRBJ2-7; a possible D gene is TRBD2 (5 bases). The CDR3 covers 16 residues. The V gene's germline CDR1 is SGHRS and CDR2 YFSETQ. V was cut by 0 bases and J by 2 bases, with 15 bases left in between. CDR3 residues: CASSLAVGAQTYEQYF. CDR3 nucleotide sequence: TGCGCCAGCAGCTTGGCAGTGGGAGCCCAGACCTACGAGCAGTACTTC.

The gene calls are TRBV4-2 and TRBJ2-7, with 10 nucleotides matching TRBD2. After removal of 0 bases from V and 3 bases from J, the junction contained 2 bases not matched to a gene. CDR3 size: 15 residues. CDR1 is LGHNA and CDR2 is YNFKEQ in the germline V gene. CDR3 region: CASSQEAGGIYEQYF. CDR3 coding DNA: TGTGCCAGCAGCCAAGAAGCGGGGGGGATCTACGAGCAGTACTTC.

The sample holds a few counts of this clone. The genes are TRBV14 and TRBJ2-3, with D possibly being TRBD2 (5 bases). V dropped 0 bases and J dropped 4 bases, with 8 bases sitting between them. Germline V lookup: CDR1 SGHDN, CDR2 FVKESK. The length of the CDR3 is 14 residues. CDR3 nucleotide sequence: TGTGCCAGCAGCCAAGACCTAGCAGCAGATACGCAGTATTTT. Translated: CASSQDLAADTQYF.

The chain uses TRBV27 and TRBJ2-1; 8 nucleotides agree with TRBD1. There are 14 residues in the CDR3. J was trimmed by 6 bases and V by 6 bases; bases with no gene match: 7. Germline V gene sequence: CDR1 MNHEY, CDR2 SMNVEV (reference sequence). For the CDR3, the DNA is TGTGCCAGCAGGACCGGGACAGGCTCCAATGAGCAGTTCTTC. Translation gives CASRTGTGSNEQFF.